These 13 T cell receptor beta chains originate from one sample sequenced in a study of CD4+ T cells in melanoma. The protocol was immunoSEQ multiplex PCR, while the TCRdb copy is restricted to in-frame clones and leaves out a portion. The data show around 13,000 clones, around 70% seen once. The sample was cells from a culture (not recorded whether cultured in vitro). The receptors here all came from a human donor with melanoma.

This rearrangement joins TRBV6-6 to TRBJ1-1; D might be TRBD1 (6 bases). Germline V gene sequence: CDR1 MNHNY, CDR2 SVGAGI (reference sequence). Deletions cut 7 bases from V and 6 bases from J, with 18 bases between. There are 14 residues in the CDR3. The CDR3 here is CASNTQGGLSEAFF. As DNA, the CDR3 is TGTGCCAGCAATACACAGGGAGGCTTATCTGAAGCTTTCTTT.

J is TRBJ1-4 and V is TRBV5-1, with unresolved D. Trimming took 0 bases from V and 0 from J, leaving 6 bases between them. The CDR3 spans 15 residues. The V gene's germline CDR1 is SGHRS and CDR2 YFSETQ. CDR3 coding DNA: TGCGCCAGCAGCTTGGGGCAGGCAACTAATGAAAAACTGTTTTTT. It yields the protein CASSLGQATNEKLFF.

This clone appeared once. The V and J genes are TRBV6-5 and TRBJ1-4; D is uncertain. The CDR3 contains 14 residues. Trimming cost V 0 bases and J 7 bases, with 9 bases left between them. CDR1 and CDR2 from the germline V gene are MNHEY and SVGAGI. This CDR3 reads CASSYSWSSEKLFF. CDR3 bases: TGTGCCAGCAGTTACTCCTGGTCTAGTGAAAAACTGTTTTTT.

The V gene is TRBV5-1, the J gene TRBJ2-3; D is uncertain. Trimming took 4 bases from V and 1 from J, leaving 10 bases between them. This CDR3 has 14 amino acids. Germline V gene sequence: CDR1 SGHRS, CDR2 YFSETQ. The CDR3 bases are TGCGCCAGCAGCCCACAGCCTGGCACAGATACGCAGTATTTT. Protein product: CASSPQPGTDTQYF.

The chain joins TRBV6-1 to TRBJ2-3; 7 nucleotides match TRBD2. The CDR3 contains 15 residues. The trim removed 1 base at V and 3 bases at J, leaving 4 bases unmatched. In germline, CDR1 is MNHNS, CDR2 SASEGT. CDR3 amino acids: CASSEGTAGTDTQYF. The CDR3 DNA sequence: TGTGCCAGCAGTGAAGGCACAGCGGGGACAGATACGCAGTATTTT.

The chain employs TRBV2 and TRBJ1-1; D not resolved. CDR3 length: 13 residues. The V and J ends lost 2 bases and 3 bases respectively, with 7 bases between them. In germline, CDR1 is SNHLY, CDR2 FYNNEI. CDR3 nucleotide sequence: TGTGCCAGCAGTGAAAGGGTGGACACTGAAGCTTTCTTT. Translation: CASSERVDTEAFF.

This clone showed up just once. The gene calls are TRBV27 and TRBJ1-5; D might be TRBD1 (5 bases). The V gene lost 6 bases and the J gene lost 0 bases, with 21 bases spanning the gap. The CDR3 has 18 residues. From germline, CDR1 is MNHEY and CDR2 SMNVEV (reference sequence). Written as DNA, the CDR3 is TGTGCCAGCAGCAACTTAGGGGCCCCGACGACTAGCAATCAGCCCCAGCATTTT. Protein product: CASSNLGAPTTSNQPQHF.

This rearrangement joins TRBV30 to TRBJ1-2, with 7 positions matching TRBD1. V was pared by 0 bases and J by 4 bases, with 2 bases of the junction left unmatched. CDR1 is GTSNPN, CDR2 SVGIG, per germline (reference sequence). The CDR3 runs to 13 residues. The CDR3 nucleotides are TGTGCCTGGAGTGTCGGGACAGTCTATGGCTACACCTTC. Protein product: CAWSVGTVYGYTF.

The rearrangement links TRBV13 to TRBJ2-2; a weak D match, TRBD1 (5 bases). The V gene's germline CDR1 is PRHDT and CDR2 FYEKMQ (reference sequence). Trimming took off 1 base at V and 4 bases at J, with 31 bases between the two ends. The CDR3 consists of 22 residues. CDR3 in amino acids: CASSLESYGNSLGRKFTGELFF. CDR3 nucleotides: TGTGCCAGCAGCTTAGAATCGTACGGAAACTCCTTGGGGCGGAAGTTCACCGGGGAGCTGTTTTTT.

The CDR3: CASRGGDTQYF. Here the CDR3 DNA reads TGCGCCAGCAGGGGCGGAGATACGCAGTATTTT. This sequence joins TRBV10-2 and TRBJ2-3; D remains ambiguous. The CDR3 spans 11 residues. V dropped 6 bases and J dropped 5 bases, with 6 bases sitting between them. Looked up from germline, CDR1 is WSHSY and CDR2 is SAAADI.

The V and J genes are TRBV11-2 and TRBJ2-2; no firm D call. V gave up 4 bases and J gave up 1 base, with 16 bases separating them. There are 17 residues in the CDR3. Per germline, CDR1 SGHAT and CDR2 FQNNGV. The CDR3 DNA reads as TGTGCCAGCAGCTCCTCCGCGGATTTTAGGAACACCGGGGAGCTGTTTTTT. It is translated as CASSSSADFRNTGELFF. The full variable domain, rest sourced from reference TRBV11-2 and TRBJ2-2, is EAGVAQSPRYKIIEKRQSVAFWCNPISGHATLYWYQQILGQGPKLLIQFQNNGVVDDSQLPKDRFSAERLKGVDSTLKIQPAKLEDSAVYLCASSSSADFRNTGELFFGEGSRLTVL.

This chain links TRBV9 with TRBJ2-5; no clear D. The CDR3 has 14 residues. V lost 4 bases, J lost 0 bases, and 10 bases lay in between. Germline CDR1 and CDR2: SGDLS and YYNGEE. In DNA form, the CDR3 reads TGTGCCAGCAGCCGAGAGCCGTACCAAGAGACCCAGTACTTC. As protein: CASSREPYQETQYF.

The chain is built from TRBV2 and TRBJ2-5; D is ambiguous. The CDR3 runs to 11 residues. Germline V gives CDR1 SNHLY, CDR2 FYNNEI. V was pared by 7 bases and J by 4 bases, with 7 bases between. CDR3 region: CASNPRETQYF. The DNA for the CDR3 is TGTGCCAGCAACCCCAGAGAGACCCAGTACTTC.